This T cell receptor delta chain was identified during a study of gamma-delta T cells after stem cell transplantation. TCRdb reprocessed the RT-PCR reads using CATT. In the table there are some 10,000 delta-chain clones, around 1.4% of which are singletons. Turning to this clone: TCRdb's protein for this DNA is that of a much larger clone and differs from the translation at residue 14, likely a read error; the protein shown is the DNA translation.

This TCR was sampled from a human donor. It is not recorded whose cells these are; they may come from a transplant donor. The sequencing sample was made of gamma-delta T cells.

The CDR3 region is CACDPTGGYASWDARQMFF. The CDR3 coding sequence is TGTGCCTGTGACCCTACTGGGGGATACGCGAGCTGGGACGCCCGACAGATGTTTTTC. The chain links TRDV2 to TRDJ3; 13 bases agree with TRDD3. CDR3 length: 19 residues. Germline CDR1 and CDR2: GEAIGNYY and EKD.